What follows is one TCR beta chain and its context. This record belongs to a study of blood T cell repertoires in COVID-19. TCRdb's copy holds only in-frame clones and misses some; the assay was immunoSEQ multiplex PCR. The table records some 260,000 clones, 70% to 90% of them present only once. The CDR3 is made up of 15 amino acids. Germline V gene data show CDR1 as SEHNR and CDR2 as FQNEAQ (reference sequence). The V and J ends lost 1 base and 1 base respectively, with 10 bases between them. This TCR derives from a man between 18 and 35 years old with active or convalescent COVID-19. This chain joins TRBV7-9 and TRBJ1-1; D is uncertain. Source material: peripheral blood. DNA of the CDR3: TGTGCCAGCAGCTTAGACAGAGTTAGGAACACTGAAGCTTTCTTT. It codes for CASSLDRVRNTEAFF. The full variable domain, with the rest looked up from reference TRBV7-9 and TRBJ1-1, is DTGVSQNPRHKITKRGQNVTFRCDPISEHNRLYWYRQTLGQGPEFLTYFQNEAQLEKSRLLSDRFSAERPKGSFSTLEIQRTEQGDSAMYLCASSLDRVRNTEAFFGQGTRLTVV.